Listed below are T cell receptor beta chains from one sample, sequenced in a study of cytomegalovirus exposure and HLA in healthy donors. Profiling relied on immunoSEQ multiplex PCR, and the TCRdb table lists in-frame clones only, not all of them. Of over 120,000 clones in the sample, approximately 82% were seen once. Sequencing used PBMCs. These receptors all stem from an older woman in good health and CMV-seropositive. Each CDR3 is given with its conserved first and last residue. D genes are given only for firm matches. Clone size, where shown, is once, few, many, or a class for clones that have expanded.

once | TRBD1 | TRBJ2-7 | TRBV11-3 | TGTGCCAGCAGCCCCTGGGACAGAGTGCCCAACGAGCAGTACTTC | CASSPWDRVPNEQYF
once | TRBD2 | TRBJ2-3 | TRBV9 | TGTGCCAGCAGCGTAGGGGGACTAGCGGGAGGGGTGGGGGATACGCAGTATTTT | CASSVGGLAGGVGDTQYF
- | TRBD1 | TRBJ1-5 | TRBV27 | TGTGCCAGCAGCCCGTCGGGACAGAACAATCAGCCCCAGCATTTT | CASSPSGQNNQPQHF
- | - | TRBJ1-4 | TRBV7-2 | TGTGCCAGCAGCTTAGATGGGGGAGGTTATGAAAAACTGTTTTTT | CASSLDGGGYEKLFF
- | - | TRBJ1-1 | TRBV7-2 | TGTGCCAGCAGCTTAGATCCGGGTACCACTGAAGCTTTCTTT | CASSLDPGTTEAFF
- | TRBD2 | TRBJ2-7 | TRBV10-3 | TGTGCCATCAGTTCGGGACTAGCATTGGACGAGCAGTACTTC | CAISSGLALDEQYF
- | - | TRBJ2-7 | TRBV19 | TGTGCCAGTAGTATGTGGAACAGAGCTTACGAGCAGTACTTC | CASSMWNRAYEQYF
- | - | TRBJ2-1 | TRBV30 | TGTGCCTGGGGGGAGTCACGGATCCTGACTAGAAATTTGCAGTTCTTC | CAWGESRILTRNLQFF
- | TRBD2 | TRBJ2-1 | TRBV5-1 | TGCGCCAGCAGCGAGACTAGCGGGAGTGCCAATGAGCAGTTCTTC | CASSETSGSANEQFF
- | - | TRBJ1-5 | TRBV4-3 | TGCGCCAGCAGCCAAGAAGGAGGCGCTGGCAATCAGCCCCAGCATTTT | CASSQEGGAGNQPQHF
- | - | TRBJ2-7 | TRBV5-4 | TGTGCCAGCAGCTTGGGCCCGCAACTAGGAGACTCAGAGCAGTACTTC | CASSLGPQLGDSEQYF
- | - | TRBJ2-3 | TRBV30 | TGTGCCTGGAGGCGTCAAGTTAGCGATACGCAGTATTTT | CAWRRQVSDTQYF
- | TRBD1 | TRBJ1-2 | TRBV6-7 | TGTGCCAGCAGTTACTTGGGACAGGTGTCGGGCTACACCTTC | CASSYLGQVSGYTF
- | - | TRBJ2-3 | TRBV30 | TGTGCCTGGAGTGCCGGCAGGTTCACAGATACGCAGTATTTT | CAWSAGRFTDTQYF
- | TRBD2 | TRBJ2-7 | TRBV5-3 | TGTGCCAGAAGGGTCGAAGGCGGGAGATTCGACGAGCAGTACTTC | CARRVEGGRFDEQYF
- | TRBD2 | TRBJ2-3 | TRBV4-1 | TGCGCCAGCAGCCCGCGGGGGGGGGAAACAGATACGCAGTATTTT | CASSPRGGETDTQYF
- | TRBD2 | TRBJ2-3 | TRBV4-1 | TGCGCCAGCAGCCAAGAGTCAGCGGGAGGGCACGCGGCGGATACGCAGTATTTT | CASSQESAGGHAADTQYF
- | TRBD1 | TRBJ1-1 | TRBV28 | TGTGCCAGCAGCTCCGGGACAGGGTTGGTTGGCACTGAAGCTTTCTTT | CASSSGTGLVGTEAFF
- | TRBD1 | TRBJ2-7 | TRBV6-6 | TGTGCCAGCAGGGAACCGGGACAGGGTACTTACGAGCAGTACTTC | CASREPGQGTYEQYF
- | - | TRBJ2-7 | TRBV15 | TGTGCCACCAGCAGAGCAGGGGGAGGTTTCTACGAGCAGTACTTC | CATSRAGGGFYEQYF
- | - | TRBJ1-1 | TRBV11-2 | TGTGCCAGCAGCTTAGGAAACATGAACACTGAAGCTTTCTTT | CASSLGNMNTEAFF
- | TRBD2 | TRBJ2-7 | TRBV2 | TGTGCCAGCAGAGAAACTAGCGGGAGGGGAATCGAGCAGTACTTC | CASRETSGRGIEQYF
- | - | TRBJ2-2 | TRBV4-3 | TGCGCCAGCAGCCAAGCTTACTCCGGGACAATCAAGGGCACCGGGGAGCTGTTTTTT | CASSQAYSGTIKGTGELFF
- | - | TRBJ1-2 | TRBV30 | TGTGCCTGGAGTTCGGGTTACTACTATGGCTACACCTTC | CAWSSGYYYGYTF
few | TRBD2 | TRBJ2-1 | TRBV6-5 | TGTGCCAGCAGTCGACTAGCGGGAGTTTACAATGAGCAGTTCTTC | CASSRLAGVYNEQFF
few | - | TRBJ1-2 | TRBV7-2 | TGTGCCAGCAGCTTCCGAGGTGGCTACACCTTC | CASSFRGGYTF
- | - | TRBJ2-7 | TRBV1 | TGCACCAGCAGCCAAGATCAAGGGACAGACTACGAGCAGTACTTC | CTSSQDQGTDYEQYF
few | - | TRBJ2-7 | TRBV5-1 | TGCGCCAGCACTCCTGGACCGGGAAACTACGAGCAGTACTTC | CASTPGPGNYEQYF
- | TRBD1 | TRBJ2-7 | TRBV9 | TGTGCCAGCAGCGTAGGGACAGGGGCCTACGAGCAGTACTTC | CASSVGTGAYEQYF
- | TRBD1 | TRBJ1-5 | TRBV19 | TGTGCCAGTAGTATTGCGACGGGACAGCTCTTTCAGCCCCAGCATTTT | CASSIATGQLFQPQHF
- | TRBD2 | TRBJ2-1 | TRBV5-4 | TGTGCCAGCAGCAGGACTAGCGGGAGGTACAATGAGCAGTTCTTC | CASSRTSGRYNEQFF
- | TRBD2 | TRBJ2-1 | TRBV7-8 | TGTGCCAGCAGCCGGACTAGCGGGAGGTCCAATGAGCAGTTCTTC | CASSRTSGRSNEQFF
- | - | TRBJ2-1 | TRBV5-1 | TGCGCCAGCAGCCTGGACAGAAACAATGAGCAGTTCTTC | CASSLDRNNEQFF
- | TRBD1 | TRBJ2-7 | TRBV4-2 | TGTGCCAGCAGCCAGTCCGGGACAGCCTACGAGCAGTACTTC | CASSQSGTAYEQYF
- | - | TRBJ1-5 | TRBV28 | TGTGCCAGCATGGCCGTCAATCAGCCCCAGCATTTT | CASMAVNQPQHF
once | TRBD2 | TRBJ2-7 | TRBV28 | TGTGCCAGCAGGGGACTAGCGGGATCGTCTGAGCAGTACTTC | CASRGLAGSSEQYF
- | TRBD2 | TRBJ2-1 | TRBV5-1 | TGCGCCAGCAGCCTAATGGGGGGGACTAGCGGGGATGAGCAGTTCTTC | CASSLMGGTSGDEQFF
- | TRBD1 | TRBJ2-5 | TRBV30 | TGTGCCTGGAGCGGGAGCGGACAGGGAGAGACCCAGTACTTC | CAWSGSGQGETQYF
- | TRBD1 | TRBJ2-7 | TRBV6-1 | TGTGCCAGCAACCTCCCGGGACAGCGCTACGAGCAGTACTTC | CASNLPGQRYEQYF
few | TRBD1 | TRBJ1-4 | TRBV2 | TGTGCCAGCGGGACAGATCCTAATGAAAAACTGTTTTTT | CASGTDPNEKLFF
- | TRBD1 | TRBJ2-5 | TRBV7-7 | TGTGCTAGCAGCGAATACACCGGGACAGGGTATGAGCAGTACTTC | CASSEYTGTGYEQYF
once | TRBD1 | TRBJ2-7 | TRBV5-4 | TGTGCCAGCAGCCAAGGGACAGGCCTCTCCTACGAGCAGTACTTC | CASSQGTGLSYEQYF
few | TRBD1 | TRBJ1-1 | TRBV19 | TGTGCCAGTAGTACCGACAGGGGGAACACTGAAGCTTTCTTT | CASSTDRGNTEAFF
- | TRBD2 | TRBJ2-7 | TRBV4-1 | TGCGCCAGCAGCCGTCTAGCGGGGGGGAACGAGCAGTACTTC | CASSRLAGGNEQYF
- | TRBD2 | TRBJ2-5 | TRBV30 | TGTGCCTGGAGTGTAGGGCAACTAGCGGGTCAAGAGACCCAGTACTTC | CAWSVGQLAGQETQYF
- | - | TRBJ1-1 | TRBV27 | TGTGCCAGCAGTCCCCGACAGGCCCTGAACACTGAAGCTTTCTTT | CASSPRQALNTEAFF
- | TRBD1 | TRBJ2-7 | TRBV11-2 | TGTGCCAGCAGCCCTGGGACAGTCAACGAGCAGTACTTC | CASSPGTVNEQYF
- | TRBD2 | TRBJ2-1 | TRBV30 | TGTGCCTGGAGTGTTGCGGGAGTATACAATGAGCAGTTCTTC | CAWSVAGVYNEQFF
- | TRBD2 | TRBJ2-1 | TRBV6-5 | TGTGCCAGCAGCTCACCAACCGGGAGGGGTAATGAGCAGTTCTTC | CASSSPTGRGNEQFF
- | - | TRBJ2-3 | TRBV27 | TGTGCCACCGGTCGGGATACGCAGTATTTT | CATGRDTQYF
- | - | TRBJ2-3 | TRBV27 | TGTGCCAGCAGTTTAATTCGGGATAGCACAGATACGCAGTATTTT | CASSLIRDSTDTQYF
few | TRBD2 | TRBJ2-1 | TRBV19 | TGTGCCAGTAGTCTAGGGACTAGCGGGAGCGTAGCGTCCTACAATGAGCAGTTCTTC | CASSLGTSGSVASYNEQFF
- | - | TRBJ2-3 | TRBV15 | TGTGCCACCAGCAGACTCGGCGGGAGCACAGATACGCAGTATTTT | CATSRLGGSTDTQYF
- | TRBD2 | TRBJ2-5 | TRBV25-1 | TGTGCCAGCAGTGAATTACTAGCGGGAGGATTTTCGTCCCAGTACTTC | CASSELLAGGFSSQYF
- | - | TRBJ2-6 | TRBV19 | TGTGCCAGTAGTAGGCCGACAGGAGCTGGGGCCAACGTCCTGACTTTC | CASSRPTGAGANVLTF
- | - | TRBJ1-4 | TRBV28 | TGTGCCAGCACCAGGGTGGCAGCGCTTAATGAAAAACTGTTTTTT | CASTRVAALNEKLFF
- | - | TRBJ2-3 | TRBV27 | TGTGCCAGCAGTTTACGCCAACAGATCACAGATACGCAGTATTTT | CASSLRQQITDTQYF
few | TRBD2 | TRBJ2-7 | TRBV27 | TGTGCCAGCAGTCCAGGACTAGTTTTCCACGAGCAGTACTTC | CASSPGLVFHEQYF
- | TRBD2 | TRBJ2-7 | TRBV6-6 | TGTGCCAGCAGCTTAGCGGGAGCCCCCTACGAGCAGTACTTC | CASSLAGAPYEQYF